This T cell receptor (beta chain) was captured in a study of blood T cell repertoires in COVID-19. The ends lost 3 bases at V and 5 bases at J; junction bases unmatched: 5. Germline CDR1 is MDHEN and CDR2 is SYDVKM. The CDR3 totals 15 residues. Method: immunoSEQ multiplex PCR; TCRdb's copy keeps in-frame clones and lacks some. The sample holds around 300,000 clones, 86% seen once. The sequenced sample consisted of peripheral blood. The chain employs TRBV28 and TRBJ1-2; the match to TRBD1 covers 11 bases. The origin of this receptor is an older woman with COVID-19, enrolled during active disease. The CDR3 sequence is CASSFPGTGGYGYTF. CDR3 DNA sequence: TGTGCCAGCAGTTTTCCCGGGACAGGGGGGTATGGCTACACCTTC.